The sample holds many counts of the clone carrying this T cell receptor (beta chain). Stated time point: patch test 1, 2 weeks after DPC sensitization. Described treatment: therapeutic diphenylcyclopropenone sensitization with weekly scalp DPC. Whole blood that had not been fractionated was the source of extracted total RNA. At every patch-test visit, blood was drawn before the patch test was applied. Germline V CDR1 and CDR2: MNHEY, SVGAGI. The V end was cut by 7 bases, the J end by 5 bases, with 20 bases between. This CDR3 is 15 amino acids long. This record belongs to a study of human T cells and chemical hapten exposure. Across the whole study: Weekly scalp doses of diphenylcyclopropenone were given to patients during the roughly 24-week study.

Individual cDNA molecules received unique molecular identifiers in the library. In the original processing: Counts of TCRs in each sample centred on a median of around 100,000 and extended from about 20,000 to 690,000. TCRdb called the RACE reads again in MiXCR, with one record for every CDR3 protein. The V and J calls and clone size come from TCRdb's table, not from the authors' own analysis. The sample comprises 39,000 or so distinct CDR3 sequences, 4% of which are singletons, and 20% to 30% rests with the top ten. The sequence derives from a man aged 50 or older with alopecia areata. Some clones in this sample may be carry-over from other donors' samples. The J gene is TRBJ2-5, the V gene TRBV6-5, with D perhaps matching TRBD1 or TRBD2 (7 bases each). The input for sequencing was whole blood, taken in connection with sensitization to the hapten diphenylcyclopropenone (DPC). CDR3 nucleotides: TGTGCCAGCACCCAGGGGGGGGCGTCGGGGGAGACCCAGTACTTC. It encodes CASTQGGASGETQYF.